This TCR beta chain was captured in a study of CD8 T cells in Susac syndrome. Reverse transcription of about 0.5 to 1 ug RNA used random hexamers. With immunoSEQ multiplex PCR, TCR beta CDR3 was amplified across 54 Vbeta and 13 Jbeta. One entry per CDR3 protein, called by TCRdb with MiXCR from the immunoSEQ multiplex PCR reads. Of fewer than 250,000 distinct CDR3 sequences in the sample, approximately 93% were seen once. In blood CD8+ and CD4+ T cells, TCR beta underwent sequencing. The TEMRA cells underwent FACS enrichment, while the CD8+ and CD4+ T cells underwent negative isolation. General study findings and limits: The study conceded that its TCR sequencing and HLA analysis involved relatively few individuals.

The CDR3 consists of 16 residues. Germline assignment: CDR1 SGHNT and CDR2 YYREEE (reference sequence). Germline trimming cut 6 bases from V and 4 bases from J; bases unmatched to any gene: 13. As for this clonotype: Its target is unknown.

This chain links TRBV5-4 with TRBJ2-5; TRBD2 matches 9 bases. Sequencing input: CD4+ T cells from PBMCs. The source of this sequence is a human donor in good health. The CDR3 reads CASTSGAAGGRETQYF. DNA for the CDR3: TGTGCCAGCACCTCTGGAGCGGCGGGGGGGCGAGAGACCCAGTACTTC. Based on the CDR3 plus reference TRBV5-4 and TRBJ2-5, the full variable domain is ETGVTQSPTHLIKTRGQQVTLRCSSQSGHNTVSWYQQALGQGPQFIFQYYREEENGRGNFPPRFSGLQFPNYSSELNVNALELDDSALYLCASTSGAAGGRETQYFGPGTRLLVL.